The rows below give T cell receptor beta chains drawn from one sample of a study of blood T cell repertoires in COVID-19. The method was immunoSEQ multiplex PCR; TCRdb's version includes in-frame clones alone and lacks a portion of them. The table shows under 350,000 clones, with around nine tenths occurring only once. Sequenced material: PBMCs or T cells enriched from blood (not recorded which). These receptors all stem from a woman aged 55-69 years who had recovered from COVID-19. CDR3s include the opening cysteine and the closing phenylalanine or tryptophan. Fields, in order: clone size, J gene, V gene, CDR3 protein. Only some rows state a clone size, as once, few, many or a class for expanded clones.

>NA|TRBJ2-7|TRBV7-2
CASSLADTAYEQYF
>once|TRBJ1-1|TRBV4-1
CASSQGLGLKSFF
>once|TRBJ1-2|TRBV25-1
CASSAGTGYGYTF
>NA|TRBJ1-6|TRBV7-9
CASSLLGAGSPLHF
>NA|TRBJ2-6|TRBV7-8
CASASRLGTGGSGANVLTF
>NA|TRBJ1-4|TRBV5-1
CASSRRQGGNEKLFF
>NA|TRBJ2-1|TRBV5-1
CASSSLTGTSNNEQFF
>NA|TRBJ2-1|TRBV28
CASSLSDSRNEQFF
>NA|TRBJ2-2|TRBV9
CASSPQGGVSSGELFF
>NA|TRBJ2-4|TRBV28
CASTPRGGAGNIQYF
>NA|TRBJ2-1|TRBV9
CASSVVPGGWQQFF
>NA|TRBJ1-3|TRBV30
CAWSVLLLAGNTIYF
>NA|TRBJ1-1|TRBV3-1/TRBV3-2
CASSQVSPETTEAFF
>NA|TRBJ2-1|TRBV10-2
CASRDRTSQYNEQFF
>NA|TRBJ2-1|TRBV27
CASRQHGTGSNEQFF
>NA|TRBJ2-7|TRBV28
CASSLYRGSYEQYF
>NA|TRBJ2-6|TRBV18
CASSSFGRGYSGANVLTF
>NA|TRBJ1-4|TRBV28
CASSFAPATNEKLFF
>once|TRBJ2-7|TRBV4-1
CASSQVGGTYEQYF
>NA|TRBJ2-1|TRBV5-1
CASSSKTRHADEQFF
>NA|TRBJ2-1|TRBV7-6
CASSPPTPAGGYNEQFF
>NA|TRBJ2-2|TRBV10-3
CAIGDREDTGELFF
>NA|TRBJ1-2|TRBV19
CASSMEGASSFGYGYTF
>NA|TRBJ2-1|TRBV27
CASSRLADLNSYNEQFF
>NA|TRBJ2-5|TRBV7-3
CASSEGGLYQETQYF
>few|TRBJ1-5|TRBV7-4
CASSASGVQPQHF
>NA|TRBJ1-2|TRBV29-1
CSASPGQGKIENGYTF
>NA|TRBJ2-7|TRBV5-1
CASRKGYEQYF
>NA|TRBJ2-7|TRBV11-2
CASSLAGGRNEQYF
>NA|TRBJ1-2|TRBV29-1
CSVEDQPGQGALNYGYTF
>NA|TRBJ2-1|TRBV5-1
CASSFEVTSGDLNEQFF
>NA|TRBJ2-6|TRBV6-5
CASSWQGSGANVLTF
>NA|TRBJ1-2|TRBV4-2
CASSQGGTGYYGYTF
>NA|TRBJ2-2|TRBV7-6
CASSLLAGGQYDTGELFF
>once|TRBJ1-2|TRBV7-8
CASSLTTGRDGYTF
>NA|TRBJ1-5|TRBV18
CASSPFRDRGNQPQHF
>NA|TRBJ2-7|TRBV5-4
CASSSPSGTDYEQYF
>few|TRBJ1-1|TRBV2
CASGGGSRAFF
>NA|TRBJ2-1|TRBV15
CATSRGGGQSVEQFF
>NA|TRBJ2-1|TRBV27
CASRSNNRRARNNEQFF
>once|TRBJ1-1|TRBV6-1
CASSDGTVNTEAFF
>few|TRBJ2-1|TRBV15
CATSRDSENEQFF